The 20 T cell receptor beta chains in this list originate from one sample, sequenced in a study of blood T cell repertoires in COVID-19. Sequenced by immunoSEQ multiplex PCR; TCRdb stores in-frame clones only, minus some. The table lists roughly 55,000 clones, 60% to 85% of them singletons. The sequencing input was peripheral blood. Receptor source: a human donor with active or convalescent COVID-19. The donor label of this sample is uncertain.

The chain couples TRBV6-1 to TRBJ2-3, with 8 bases matching TRBD1. V dropped 2 bases and J dropped 2; count of bases not matched to a gene: 6. The germline gives CDR1 MNHNS, CDR2 SASEGT. The CDR3 covers 16 residues. CDR3 protein: CASSESTGAITDTQYF. DNA of the CDR3: TGTGCCAGCAGTGAATCGACAGGGGCCATCACAGATACGCAGTATTTT.

The chain carries TRBV5-4 and TRBJ2-1; D perhaps matches TRBD2 (5 bases). Trimming stripped 1 base from V and 0 bases from J, with 8 bases between. The CDR3 covers 15 residues. Germline V CDR1 and CDR2: SGHNT, YYREEE (reference sequence). The CDR3 region is CASSLPGSSYNEQFF. DNA of the CDR3: TGTGCCAGCAGCTTGCCTGGGAGCTCCTACAATGAGCAGTTCTTC.

The chain combines TRBV30 with TRBJ2-2; weak D call: TRBD2 (5 bases). Trimming left V 0 bases short and J 0 bases short, with 11 bases between. The CDR3 sequence is 16 residues long. Germline lookup yields CDR1 GTSNPN and CDR2 SVGIG (reference sequence). The chain's CDR3 is CAWSVSPAANTGELFF. Here the CDR3 DNA reads TGTGCCTGGAGTGTGAGCCCAGCGGCGAACACCGGGGAGCTGTTTTTT.

The CDR3 region has the DNA TGTGCCAGCAGCTTGGCGTGGGCTAGCGGGAGGACGCTACAAAATGAGCAGTTCTTC. Translating gives CASSLAWASGRTLQNEQFF. The chain recombines TRBV5-8 with TRBJ2-1; 11 positions match TRBD2. Trimming at V came to 0 bases and at J to 7 bases, leaving 15 bases not matched to a gene. The germline V gene encodes CDR1 SGHTS and CDR2 YDEGEE. CDR3 size: 19 residues.

Here the CDR3 DNA reads TGTGCCGGGGAGGCGGACAGGCCCCACGAGCAGTACTTC. Translated, it gives CAGEADRPHEQYF. The chain links TRBV5-6 to TRBJ2-7; tentative D call: TRBD1 (7 bases). This CDR3 is built from 13 residues. The V and J ends lost 10 bases and 5 bases respectively, with 19 bases between them. Germline V gives CDR1 SGHDT, CDR2 YYEEEE. The entire variable domain, with the rest obtained from reference TRBV5-6 and TRBJ2-7, is as follows: DAGVTQSPTHLIKTRGQQVTLRCSPKSGHDTVSWYQQALGQGPQFIFQYYEEEERQRGNFPDRFSGHQFPNYSSELNVNALLLGDSALYLCAGEADRPHEQYFGPGTRLTVT.

This rearrangement joins TRBV5-4 to TRBJ1-2, with 10 bases aligning to TRBD1. Germline CDR1 and CDR2: SGHNT and YYREEE (reference sequence). With 7 bases clipped from V and 6 bases from J, the junction kept 6 bases outside the gene matches. The CDR3 has 13 residues. CDR3 coding DNA: TGTGCCAGCGCCAAGGGGACAGGGGATGGCTACACCTTC. It encodes CASAKGTGDGYTF.

The chain uses TRBV30 and TRBJ1-4; TRBD1 might be the D (5 bases). Trimming took 7 bases from V and 6 from J, leaving 15 bases between them. Germline V gives CDR1 GTSNPN, CDR2 SVGIG (reference sequence). CDR3 length: 13 residues. This CDR3 is CASRRWGDEKLFF. The CDR3 DNA reads as TGTGCCTCCCGACGGTGGGGCGATGAAAAACTGTTTTTT. Using reference TRBV30 and TRBJ1-4 for the parts outside the CDR3, the full variable domain is SQTIHQWPATLVQPVGSPLSLECTVEGTSNPNLYWYRQAAGRGLQLLFYSVGIGQISSEVPQNLSASRPQDRQFILSSKKLLLSDSGFYLCASRRWGDEKLFFGSGTQLSVL.

The rearrangement joins TRBV7-2 to TRBJ1-2; no definite D call. V was cut by 5 bases and J by 6 bases, with 10 bases left in between. The CDR3 runs 12 residues. Germline V gene lookup returns CDR1 SGHTA and CDR2 FQGNSA. The DNA of the CDR3 is TGTGCCAGCAGCCAAACGAGGAATGGCTACACCTTC. Its translation is CASSQTRNGYTF.

V usage is TRBV4-1 and J usage is TRBJ2-5; 8 nucleotides match TRBD2. The junction had 9 bases not matched to a gene; V was cut back by 0 bases and J by 3 bases. The CDR3 runs 17 residues. Germline V gene lookup returns CDR1 MGHRA and CDR2 YSYEKL. CDR3 amino acids: CASSQDSRGGAEETQYF. The CDR3 bases are TGCGCCAGCAGCCAAGACTCTCGGGGGGGCGCTGAAGAGACCCAGTACTTC.

The chain has TRBV19 and TRBJ2-7; D possibly corresponds to TRBD2 (6 bases). The CDR3 loop spans 15 amino acids. CDR1 is LNHDA, CDR2 SQIVND, per germline (reference sequence). The germline V and J ends were trimmed by 5 bases and 3 bases, with 17 bases remaining between them. The CDR3 DNA is TGTGCCAGTAGTGACCCCCGTCTAGCGTTCTACGAGCAGTACTTC. Encoded protein: CASSDPRLAFYEQYF.

This clone was recorded a few times. CDR3 amino acids: CASSYTMAQPQHF. As DNA, the CDR3 is TGTGCCAGCAGTTACACCATGGCTCAGCCCCAGCATTTT. The genes are TRBV6-5 and TRBJ1-5; D is ambiguous. Between the trimmed V and J ends, which lost 2 bases and 6 bases, there was a span of 8 bases. The CDR3 is 13 residues long. From germline, CDR1 is MNHEY and CDR2 SVGAGI.

The V call is TRBV6-2 or TRBV6-3, the J call TRBJ2-1; D is unresolved. Between the trimmed V and J ends, which lost 5 bases and 4 bases, there was a span of 3 bases. Germline assignment: CDR1 MNHEY and CDR2 SVGEGT. The CDR3 has 11 amino acids. The CDR3: CASSPYNEQFF. DNA of the CDR3: TGTGCCAGCAGTCCGTACAATGAGCAGTTCTTC.

The V call is TRBV5-1, the J call TRBJ2-2; no firm D call. CDR3 length: 12 amino acids. Trimming removed 0 bases from V and 8 bases from J, with 5 bases in between. CDR1 is SGHRS and CDR2 is YFSETQ in the germline V gene. The CDR3 DNA follows: TGCGCCAGCAGCTTGGCCGAGGGGGAGCTGTTTTTT. It specifies CASSLAEGELFF.

This chain links TRBV6-2 or TRBV6-3 with TRBJ2-7; weak D call: TRBD2 (6 bases). Trimming took 6 bases from V and 2 from J, leaving 17 bases between them. Germline values: CDR1 MNHEY, CDR2 SVGEGT. The CDR3 consists of 15 residues. The CDR3 sequence is CASSPVRDSPYEQYF. The CDR3 coding sequence is TGTGCCAGCAGCCCGGTCCGGGACTCCCCCTACGAGCAGTACTTC.

The chain has TRBV11-2 and TRBJ1-2, with 9 bases identical to TRBD1. Germline CDR1 SGHAT, CDR2 FQNNGV. J lost 4 bases, V lost 3 bases, and 6 bases had no gene match. The CDR3 has 15 residues. CDR3 nucleotide sequence: TGTGCCAGCAGCTTTGGTACAGGGGGCTTCTATGGCTACACCTTC. It translates to CASSFGTGGFYGYTF.

The sample holds one count of this clone. The gene calls are TRBV7-9 and TRBJ1-1; 7 bases fit TRBD1. This CDR3 is 13 amino acids long. V gave up 5 bases and J gave up 10 bases; unmatched junction bases: 10. From germline, CDR1 is SEHNR and CDR2 FQNEAQ (reference sequence). CDR3 sequence: CASSPGQEGGAFF. DNA for the CDR3: TGTGCCAGCAGCCCAGGACAGGAGGGGGGAGCTTTCTTT.

The chain carries TRBV11-2 and TRBJ2-7, with 8 nucleotides matching TRBD2. V lost 2 bases to trimming and J lost 0 bases; unmatched junction nucleotides: 9. Germline CDR1 SGHAT, CDR2 FQNNGV. This CDR3 is 17 amino acids long. CDR3 coding DNA: TGTGCCAGCAGCTTAATTGGGACTAGTCAGAGCTCCTACGAGCAGTACTTC. Translation: CASSLIGTSQSSYEQYF. The full variable domain, completed using reference TRBV11-2 and TRBJ2-7, is EAGVAQSPRYKIIEKRQSVAFWCNPISGHATLYWYQQILGQGPKLLIQFQNNGVVDDSQLPKDRFSAERLKGVDSTLKIQPAKLEDSAVYLCASSLIGTSQSSYEQYFGPGTRLTVT.

The chain employs TRBV25-1 and TRBJ2-7, with D possibly being TRBD2 (6 bases). Trimming stripped 5 bases from V and 7 bases from J, with 18 bases between. Germline V gives CDR1 MGHDK, CDR2 SYGVNS. This CDR3 region has 14 residues. CDR3 loop: CASSPGTGVGEQYF. CDR3 in DNA: TGTGCCAGCAGTCCCGGGACGGGAGTGGGGGAGCAGTACTTC.

This clone was counted only a few times. This chain uses TRBV4-3 with TRBJ1-2; 10 positions agree with TRBD1. Germline V gives CDR1 LGHNA, CDR2 YSLEER. The length of the CDR3 is 17 residues. After removal of 0 bases from V and 0 bases from J, the junction contained 4 bases not matched to a gene. The DNA of the CDR3 is TGCGCCAGCAGCCAAGATCGAGGACAGGGGGCTAACTATGGCTACACCTTC. It encodes CASSQDRGQGANYGYTF.

J is TRBJ2-3 and V is TRBV12-5; no clear D gene. The CDR3 extends over 16 amino acids. Germline V gene lookup returns CDR1 LGHNT and CDR2 FRNRAP. V shed 1 base and J shed 2 bases, with 13 bases lying between them. CDR3 sequence (DNA): TGTGCTAGTGGTTTGGCTATTGGGCAGAACACAGATACGCAGTATTTT. Encoded protein: CASGLAIGQNTDTQYF.